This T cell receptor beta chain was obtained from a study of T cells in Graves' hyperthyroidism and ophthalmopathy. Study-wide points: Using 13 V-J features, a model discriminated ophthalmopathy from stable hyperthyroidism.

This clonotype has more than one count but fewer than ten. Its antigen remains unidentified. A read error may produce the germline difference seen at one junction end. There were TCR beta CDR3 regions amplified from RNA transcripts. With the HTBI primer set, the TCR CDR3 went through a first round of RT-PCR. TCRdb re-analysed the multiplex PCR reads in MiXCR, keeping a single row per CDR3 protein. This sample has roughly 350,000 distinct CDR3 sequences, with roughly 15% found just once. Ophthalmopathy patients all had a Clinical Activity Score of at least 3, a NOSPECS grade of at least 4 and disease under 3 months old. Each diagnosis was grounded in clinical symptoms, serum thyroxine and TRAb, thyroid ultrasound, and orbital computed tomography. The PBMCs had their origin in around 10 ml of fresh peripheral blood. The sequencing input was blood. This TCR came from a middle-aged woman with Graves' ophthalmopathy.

CDR3 in DNA: TGTGCCGGTAGTATGGGAGCAGGGGCGGGGGACGAGCAGTACTTC. Its protein product is CAGSMGAGAGDEQYF. The rearrangement joins TRBV19 to TRBJ2-7, with D possibly being TRBD2 (7 bases). CDR3 size: 15 residues. CDR1 is LNHDA, CDR2 SQIVND, per germline (reference sequence).